Following are 11 T cell receptor beta chains from one sample sequenced in a study of T cells after yellow fever vaccination. TCRdb fed the 5' RACE reads into MiXCR, producing one record per CDR3 protein. The table shows 300,000 to 350,000 distinct CDR3 sequences, with over 3.5% occurring only once. The source material was PBMCs, sampled 15 days after the yellow fever booster vaccination. The receptors stem from a young man who received the YFV17D yellow fever vaccine.

Many counts were recorded for this clonotype. The chain combines TRBV12-3 or TRBV12-4 with TRBJ2-1; maybe TRBD1 (5 bases). The CDR3 has 13 amino acids. Trimming removed 4 bases at V and 8 bases at J, with 12 bases between. CDR3 region: CASSYFWGDEQFF. CDR3 bases: TGTGCCAGCAGTTATTTTTGGGGCGATGAGCAGTTCTTC.

V usage is TRBV7-9 and J usage is TRBJ2-1, with 13 bases identical to TRBD2. Germline V lookup: CDR1 SEHNR, CDR2 FQNEAQ (reference sequence). This CDR3 contains 17 residues. The V segment lost 3 bases and the J segment 1 base; nucleotides outside the gene matches: 3. Written as DNA, the CDR3 is TGTGCCAGCAGCTTGGGACTAGCGGGGAAATCCTACAATGAGCAGTTCTTC. Translating it yields CASSLGLAGKSYNEQFF.

This clonotype was detected only a few times. The V call is TRBV5-1, the J call TRBJ2-5; 7 bases fit TRBD1. The length of the CDR3 is 14 residues. The germline gives CDR1 SGHRS, CDR2 YFSETQ. Unmatched junction bases numbered 5, after V lost 1 base and J lost 5 bases. In DNA, the CDR3 is TGCGCCAGCAGCTTGTACAGGGGAAGTGAGACCCAGTACTTC. This sequence encodes CASSLYRGSETQYF.

In its sample, this clonotype was seen many times. The J gene is TRBJ1-1, the V gene TRBV9; D gene uncertain. The length of the CDR3 is 16 residues. The V end lost 3 bases, the J end lost 3 bases, and 18 bases lay between the germline ends. Looked up from germline, CDR1 is SGDLS and CDR2 is YYNGEE. CDR3 nucleotide sequence: TGTGCCAGCAGCGCCGATTCGGGCTGGGAGTACACTGAAGCTTTCTTT. Residues: CASSADSGWEYTEAFF.

This chain links TRBV7-2 with TRBJ2-3, with a possible D match to TRBD1 (5 bases). The CDR3 contains 13 residues. The germline V gene has CDR1 SGHTA and CDR2 FQGNSA. V was shortened by 5 bases and J by 5 bases, with 11 bases between the two germline ends. The CDR3 protein is CASSPGPGDTQYF. In DNA form, the CDR3 reads TGTGCCAGCAGCCCAGGGCCGGGAGATACGCAGTATTTT.

The V and J genes are TRBV19 and TRBJ2-1; D assignment may be TRBD1 or TRBD2 (5 bases each). V was trimmed by 4 bases and J by 0 bases, leaving 7 bases between them. Germline-derived CDR1 and CDR2 are LNHDA and SQIVND (reference sequence). The CDR3 contains 14 residues. The CDR3 spells CASSTGSSYNEQFF. Here the CDR3 DNA reads TGTGCCAGTAGTACAGGGAGCTCCTACAATGAGCAGTTCTTC.

The CDR3 is CASSLRTGASNQPQHF. CDR3 DNA: TGCGCCAGCAGCCTAAGGACAGGGGCCAGCAATCAGCCCCAGCATTTT. This chain connects TRBV4-1 to TRBJ1-5, with TRBD1 identical over 9 bases. The V segment lost 4 bases and the J segment 1 base; nucleotides outside the gene matches: 5. The CDR3 extends over 16 amino acids. Germline values: CDR1 MGHRA, CDR2 YSYEKL.

For the CDR3, the DNA is TGTGCCAGCAGCTCATCTAGGGCAGGGTCCGAAAAACTGTTTTTT. Translation: CASSSSRAGSEKLFF. The chain has TRBV7-9 and TRBJ1-4; TRBD1 might be the D (5 bases). CDR1 and CDR2 (germline): SEHNR, FQNEAQ (reference sequence). The CDR3 consists of 15 residues. V was pared by 4 bases and J by 8 bases, with 17 bases between.

This clonotype was picked up many times. This sequence joins TRBV5-1 and TRBJ2-3, with 7 bases identical to TRBD2. Germline assignment: CDR1 SGHRS and CDR2 YFSETQ. J gave up 12 bases and V 0 bases, and 16 bases lay outside the gene matches. The CDR3 length is 16 residues. DNA for the CDR3: TGCGCCAGCAGCTTGGCGTCCGGCGAGGCGGGGGTTACACAGTATTTT. Amino acid sequence: CASSLASGEAGVTQYF.

The rearrangement joins TRBV15 to TRBJ1-2; D perhaps matches TRBD1 (6 bases). With 1 base removed from V and 4 bases from J, the gap between germline ends came to 13 bases. Germline V gene lookup returns CDR1 LNHNV and CDR2 YYDKDF (reference sequence). The CDR3 is made up of 15 amino acids. CDR3 protein: CATSRVRQGLYGYTF. The CDR3 bases are TGTGCCACCAGCAGAGTCCGTCAGGGGCTCTATGGCTACACCTTC. Complete variable domain (other parts from reference TRBV15 and TRBJ1-2): DAMVIQNPRYQVTQFGKPVTLSCSQTLNHNVMYWYQQKSSQAPKLLFHYYDKDFNNEADTPDNFQSRRPNTSFCFLDIRSPGLGDTAMYLCATSRVRQGLYGYTFGSGTRLTVV.

The chain uses TRBV2 and TRBJ1-3, with unresolved D. Germline V CDR1 and CDR2: SNHLY, FYNNEI. The germline V and J ends were trimmed by 3 bases and 2 bases, with 11 bases remaining between them. CDR3 length equals 15 residues. The CDR3 loop reads CASSEWYGAGNTIYF. The CDR3 DNA sequence: TGTGCCAGCAGTGAGTGGTACGGGGCTGGAAACACCATATATTTT.